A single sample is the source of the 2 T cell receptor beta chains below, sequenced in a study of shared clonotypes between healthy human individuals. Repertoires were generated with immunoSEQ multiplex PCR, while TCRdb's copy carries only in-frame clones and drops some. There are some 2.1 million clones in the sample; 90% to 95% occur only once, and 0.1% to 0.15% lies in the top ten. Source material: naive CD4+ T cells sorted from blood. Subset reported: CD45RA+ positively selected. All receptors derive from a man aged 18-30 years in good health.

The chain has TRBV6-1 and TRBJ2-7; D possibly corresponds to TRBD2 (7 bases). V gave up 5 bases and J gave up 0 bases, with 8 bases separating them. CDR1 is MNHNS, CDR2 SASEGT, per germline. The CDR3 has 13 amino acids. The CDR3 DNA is TGTGCCAGCAGTCGGGGGGCCTCCTACGAGCAGTACTTC. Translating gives CASSRGASYEQYF.

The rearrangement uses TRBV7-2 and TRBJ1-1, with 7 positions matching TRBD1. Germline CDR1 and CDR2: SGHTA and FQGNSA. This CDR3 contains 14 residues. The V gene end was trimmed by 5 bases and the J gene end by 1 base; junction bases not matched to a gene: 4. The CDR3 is CASSPDRWNTEAFF. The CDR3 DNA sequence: TGTGCCAGCAGCCCGGACAGGTGGAACACTGAAGCTTTCTTT.